The 7 T cell receptor beta chains below were found in one sample sequenced in a study of early T cells in non-severe SARS-CoV-2 infection. TCRdb redid the calling of the 5' RACE reads with MiXCR, one entry per CDR3 protein. The sample holds just over 95,000 distinct CDR3 sequences, approximately 11% seen once. The sequencing here drew on whole blood, taken at baseline. Receptor source: an adult who was a healthcare worker with PCR-confirmed SARS-CoV-2 infection or an uninfected control (not recorded which).

The chain couples TRBV4-2 to TRBJ2-1; D not resolved. Trimming stripped 1 base from V and 0 bases from J, with 10 bases between. The CDR3 sequence is 16 residues long. Germline V gives CDR1 LGHNA, CDR2 YNFKEQ. The CDR3 coding sequence is TGTGCCAGCAGCCAAGCAGCGACGAGCTCCTACAATGAGCAGTTCTTC. Translation: CASSQAATSSYNEQFF.

Ten or more counts support this clonotype. The CDR3 reads CASSYSIAGGSLQVYEQFF. In DNA, the CDR3 is TGTGCCAGCAGTTACAGTATAGCGGGAGGGTCCCTACAAGTGTATGAGCAGTTCTTC. The V gene is TRBV6-5, the J gene TRBJ2-1; 11 nucleotides line up with TRBD2. The CDR3 contains 19 residues. V dropped 2 bases and J dropped 8; count of bases not matched to a gene: 17. From germline, CDR1 is MNHEY and CDR2 SVGAGI.

In this sample, this clonotype turned up a few times. The chain links TRBV4-3 to TRBJ2-3; possibly TRBD2 for D (5 bases). Germline CDR1 LGHNA, CDR2 YSLEER. V was pared by 1 base and J by 7 bases, with 12 bases between. This CDR3 comprises 14 residues. The CDR3 loop reads CASSQVGEGNTQYF. The CDR3 nucleotides are TGCGCCAGCAGCCAAGTAGGTGAGGGAAATACGCAGTATTTT.

The chain is built from TRBV29-1 and TRBJ2-1, with D perhaps TRBD1 (5 bases). Germline lookup yields CDR1 SQVTM and CDR2 ANQGSEA. Trimming pared 7 bases from V and 2 bases from J, leaving 15 bases between. CDR3 length: 14 amino acids. This CDR3 reads CSASGSGTYNEQFF. Here the CDR3 DNA reads TGCAGCGCCTCAGGGTCTGGCACCTACAATGAGCAGTTCTTC.

This clonotype came up a few times. The chain is built from TRBV10-3 and TRBJ1-1; tentatively, D is TRBD1 (5 bases). V dropped 4 bases and J dropped 1 base, with 10 bases sitting between them. The CDR3 contains 14 residues. Germline V gene lookup returns CDR1 ENHRY and CDR2 SYGVKD. CDR3 loop: CAISAGLKNTEAFF. In nucleotides, the CDR3 is TGTGCCATCAGTGCGGGACTGAAGAACACTGAAGCTTTCTTT.

This clonotype was observed a handful of times. The gene calls are TRBV11-2 and TRBJ2-3; perhaps TRBD2 as D (5 bases). The CDR3 totals 15 residues. V lost 1 base and J 4 bases, leaving 12 bases between the germline ends. Germline lookup yields CDR1 SGHAT and CDR2 FQNNGV. CDR3 sequence (DNA): TGTGCCAGCAGCTTAGTATCGTTGCGGGCAGATACGCAGTATTTT. It specifies CASSLVSLRADTQYF.

This clonotype showed up many times. The V call is TRBV3-1, the J call TRBJ1-1; D is possibly TRBD1 (6 bases). V lost 0 bases and J 6 bases, leaving 8 bases between the germline ends. Germline values: CDR1 LGHDT, CDR2 YNNKEL (reference sequence). This CDR3 is built from 13 residues. CDR3 DNA: TGTGCCAGCAGCCAAGACACAGGGTCTGAAGCTTTCTTT. Translated: CASSQDTGSEAFF.